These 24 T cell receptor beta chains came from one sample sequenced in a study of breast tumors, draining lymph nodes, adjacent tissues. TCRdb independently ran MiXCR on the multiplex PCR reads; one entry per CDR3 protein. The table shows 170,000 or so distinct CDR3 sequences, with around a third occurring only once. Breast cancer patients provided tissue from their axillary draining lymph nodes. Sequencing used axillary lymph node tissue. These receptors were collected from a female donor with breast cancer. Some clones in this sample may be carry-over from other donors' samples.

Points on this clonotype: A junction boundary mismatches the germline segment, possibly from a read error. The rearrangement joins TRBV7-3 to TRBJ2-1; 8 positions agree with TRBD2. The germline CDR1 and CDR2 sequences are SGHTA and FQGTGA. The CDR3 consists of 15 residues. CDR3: CASSLGGGGYNEQPF. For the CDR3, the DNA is TGTGCCAGCAGCTTAGGGGGCGGGGGGTACAATGAGCAGCCCTTC.

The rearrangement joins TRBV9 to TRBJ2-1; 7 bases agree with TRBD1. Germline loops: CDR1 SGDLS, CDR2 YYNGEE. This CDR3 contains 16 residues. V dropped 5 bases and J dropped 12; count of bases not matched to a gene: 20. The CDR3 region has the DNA TGTGCCAGCAGTCTTTTCCACAGGGGCCCCACAGATACGCAGTTCTTC. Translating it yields CASSLFHRGPTDTQFF.

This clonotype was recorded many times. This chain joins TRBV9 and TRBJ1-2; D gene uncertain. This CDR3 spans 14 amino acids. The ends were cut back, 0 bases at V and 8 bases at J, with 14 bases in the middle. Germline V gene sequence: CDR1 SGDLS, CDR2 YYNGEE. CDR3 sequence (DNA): TGTGCCAGCAGCGTAGCTGAAGGAAGAAGGGGCTACACCTTC. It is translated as CASSVAEGRRGYTF.

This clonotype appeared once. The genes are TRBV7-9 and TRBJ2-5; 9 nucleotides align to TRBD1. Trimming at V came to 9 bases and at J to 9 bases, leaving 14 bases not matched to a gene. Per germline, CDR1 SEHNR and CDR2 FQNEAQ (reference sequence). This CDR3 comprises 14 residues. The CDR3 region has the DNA TGTGCCAGTAGGATACAGGGGGCAGGGCAGCCCCAGTACTTC. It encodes CASRIQGAGQPQYF.

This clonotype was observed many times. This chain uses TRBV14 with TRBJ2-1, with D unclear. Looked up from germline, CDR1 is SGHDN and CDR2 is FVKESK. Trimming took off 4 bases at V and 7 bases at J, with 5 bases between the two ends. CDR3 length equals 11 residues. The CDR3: CASSRVNEQFF. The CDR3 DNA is TGTGCCAGCAGCCGAGTTAATGAGCAGTTCTTC.

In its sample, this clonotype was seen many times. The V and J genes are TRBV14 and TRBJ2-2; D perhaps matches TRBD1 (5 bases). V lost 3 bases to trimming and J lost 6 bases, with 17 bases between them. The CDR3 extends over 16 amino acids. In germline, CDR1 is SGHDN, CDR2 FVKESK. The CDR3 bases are TGTGCCAGCAGCCAGGGTAGCCGCCCAGGGCCCGGGGAGCTGTTTTTT. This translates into CASSQGSRPGPGELFF.

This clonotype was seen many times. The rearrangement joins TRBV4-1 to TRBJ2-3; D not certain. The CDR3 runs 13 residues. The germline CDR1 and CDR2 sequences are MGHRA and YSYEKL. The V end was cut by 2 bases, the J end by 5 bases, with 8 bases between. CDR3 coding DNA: TGCGCCAGCAGCCAACGAGGTCTAGATACGCAGTATTTT. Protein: CASSQRGLDTQYF.

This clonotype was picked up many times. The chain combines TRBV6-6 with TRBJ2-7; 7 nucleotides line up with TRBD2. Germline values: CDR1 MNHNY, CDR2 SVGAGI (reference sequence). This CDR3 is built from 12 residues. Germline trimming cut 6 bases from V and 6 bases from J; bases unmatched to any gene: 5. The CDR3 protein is CASRASGFEQYF. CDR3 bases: TGTGCCAGCAGAGCTAGCGGTTTCGAGCAGTACTTC.

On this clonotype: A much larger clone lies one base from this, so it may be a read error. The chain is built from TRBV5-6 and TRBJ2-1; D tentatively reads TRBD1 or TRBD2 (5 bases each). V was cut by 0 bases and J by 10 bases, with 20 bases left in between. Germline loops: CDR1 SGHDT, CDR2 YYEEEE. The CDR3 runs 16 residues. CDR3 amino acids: CASSLASRLPWGEQFF. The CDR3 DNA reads TGTGCCAGCAGCTTGGCTTCGCGGTTACCGTGGGGGGAGCAGTTCTTC.

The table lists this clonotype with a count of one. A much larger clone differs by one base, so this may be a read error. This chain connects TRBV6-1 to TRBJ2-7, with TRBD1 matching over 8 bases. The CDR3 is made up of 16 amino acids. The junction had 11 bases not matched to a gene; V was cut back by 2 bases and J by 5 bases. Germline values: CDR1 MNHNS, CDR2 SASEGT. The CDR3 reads CASSERTGWIAHEQYF. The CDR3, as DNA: TGTGCCAGCAGTGAACGGACAGGGTGGATCGCCCACGAGCAGTACTTC.

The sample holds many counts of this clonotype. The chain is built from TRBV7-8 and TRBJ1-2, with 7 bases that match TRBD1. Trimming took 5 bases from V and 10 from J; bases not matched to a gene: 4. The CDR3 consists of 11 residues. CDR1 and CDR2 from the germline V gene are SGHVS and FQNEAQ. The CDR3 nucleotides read TGTGCCAGCAGCAACGACAGGGACTACACCTTC. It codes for CASSNDRDYTF.

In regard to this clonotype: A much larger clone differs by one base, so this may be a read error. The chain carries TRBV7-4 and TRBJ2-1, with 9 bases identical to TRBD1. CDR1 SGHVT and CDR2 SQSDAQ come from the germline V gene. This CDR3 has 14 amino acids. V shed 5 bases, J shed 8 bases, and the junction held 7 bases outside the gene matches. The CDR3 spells CASSAGQGYDEQFF. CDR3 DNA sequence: TGTGCCAGCAGCGCGGGACAGGGATACGATGAGCAGTTCTTC.

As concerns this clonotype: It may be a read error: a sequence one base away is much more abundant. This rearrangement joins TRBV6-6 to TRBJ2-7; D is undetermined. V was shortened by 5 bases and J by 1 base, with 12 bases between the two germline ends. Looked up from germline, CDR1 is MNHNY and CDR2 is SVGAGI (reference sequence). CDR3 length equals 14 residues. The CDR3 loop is CASSHYGESYEQYF. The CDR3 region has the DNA TGTGCCAGCAGTCACTATGGGGAATCCTACGAGCAGTACTTC.

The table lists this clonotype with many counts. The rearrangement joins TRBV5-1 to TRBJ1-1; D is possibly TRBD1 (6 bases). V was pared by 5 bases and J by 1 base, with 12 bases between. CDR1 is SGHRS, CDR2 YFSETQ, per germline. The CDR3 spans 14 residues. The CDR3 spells CASRSGQSNTEAFF. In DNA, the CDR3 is TGCGCCAGCAGGTCCGGACAGTCGAACACTGAAGCTTTCTTT.

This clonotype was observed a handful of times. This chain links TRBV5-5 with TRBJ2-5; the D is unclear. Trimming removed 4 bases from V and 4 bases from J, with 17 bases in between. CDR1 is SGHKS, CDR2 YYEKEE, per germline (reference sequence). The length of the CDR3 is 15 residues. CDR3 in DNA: TGTGCCAGCAGCCCTGGACCCCCGGGCAGAGAGACCCAGTACTTC. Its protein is CASSPGPPGRETQYF.

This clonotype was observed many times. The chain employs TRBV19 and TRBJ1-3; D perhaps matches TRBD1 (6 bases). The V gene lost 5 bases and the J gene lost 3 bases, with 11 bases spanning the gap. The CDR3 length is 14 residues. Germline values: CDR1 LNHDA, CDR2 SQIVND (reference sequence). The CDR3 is CASSSRGHGNTIYF. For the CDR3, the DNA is TGTGCCAGTAGTTCCAGGGGTCATGGAAACACCATATATTTT.

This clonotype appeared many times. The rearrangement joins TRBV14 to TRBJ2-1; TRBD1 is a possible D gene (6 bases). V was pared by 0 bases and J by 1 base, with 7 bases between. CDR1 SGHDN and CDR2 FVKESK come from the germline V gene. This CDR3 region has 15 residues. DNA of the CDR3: TGTGCCAGCAGCCAAGAGACAGGATCCTACAATGAGCAGTTCTTC. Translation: CASSQETGSYNEQFF.

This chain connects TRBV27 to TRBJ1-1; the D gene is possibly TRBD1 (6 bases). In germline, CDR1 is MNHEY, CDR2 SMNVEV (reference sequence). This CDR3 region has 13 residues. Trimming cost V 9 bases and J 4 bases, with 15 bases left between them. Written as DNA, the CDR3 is TGTGCCAGTTACGGGCAGGGGAGCACTGAAGCTTTCTTT. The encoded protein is CASYGQGSTEAFF.

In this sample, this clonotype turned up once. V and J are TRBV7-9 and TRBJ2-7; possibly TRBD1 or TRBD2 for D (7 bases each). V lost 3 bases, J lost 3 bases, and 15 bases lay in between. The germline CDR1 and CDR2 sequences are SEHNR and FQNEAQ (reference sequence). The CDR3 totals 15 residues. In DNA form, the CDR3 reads TGTGCCAGCAGCTTGGGGGGGACAGAAAACTACGAGCAGTACTTC. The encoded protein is CASSLGGTENYEQYF.

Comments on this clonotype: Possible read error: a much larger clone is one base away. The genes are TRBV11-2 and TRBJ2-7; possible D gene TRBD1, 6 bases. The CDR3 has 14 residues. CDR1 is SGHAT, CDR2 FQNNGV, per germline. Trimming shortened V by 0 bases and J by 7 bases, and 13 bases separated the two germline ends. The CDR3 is CASSLDGQTGEQYF. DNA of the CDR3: TGTGCCAGCAGCTTAGATGGACAGACTGGGGAGCAGTACTTC.

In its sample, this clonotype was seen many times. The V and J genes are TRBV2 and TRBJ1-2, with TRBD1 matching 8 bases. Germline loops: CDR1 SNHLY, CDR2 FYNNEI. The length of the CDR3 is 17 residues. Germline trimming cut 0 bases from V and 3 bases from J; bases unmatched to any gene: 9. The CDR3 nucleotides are TGTGCCAGCAGTGAAGCGCTGGACAGGGAGGAGGACTATGGCTACACCTTC. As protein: CASSEALDREEDYGYTF.

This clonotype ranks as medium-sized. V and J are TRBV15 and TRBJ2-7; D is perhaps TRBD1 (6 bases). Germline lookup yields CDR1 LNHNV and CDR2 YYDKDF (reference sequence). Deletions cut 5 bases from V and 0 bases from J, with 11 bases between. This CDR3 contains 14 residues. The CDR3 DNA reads TGTGCCACCAGCTGGGAACAGGGCTCCTACGAGCAGTACTTC. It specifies CATSWEQGSYEQYF.

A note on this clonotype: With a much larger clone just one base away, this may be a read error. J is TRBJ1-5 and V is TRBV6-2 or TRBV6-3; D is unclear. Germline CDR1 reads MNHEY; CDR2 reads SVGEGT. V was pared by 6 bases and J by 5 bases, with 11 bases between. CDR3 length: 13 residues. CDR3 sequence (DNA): TGTGCCAGCAGGGGGAACCGCGATCAGCCCCAGCATTTT. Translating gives CASRGNRDQPQHF.

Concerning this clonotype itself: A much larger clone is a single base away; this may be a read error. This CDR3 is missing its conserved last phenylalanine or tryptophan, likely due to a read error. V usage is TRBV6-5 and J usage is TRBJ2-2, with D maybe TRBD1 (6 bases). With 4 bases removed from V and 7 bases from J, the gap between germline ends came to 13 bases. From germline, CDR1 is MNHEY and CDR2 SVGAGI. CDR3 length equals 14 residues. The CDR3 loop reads CASSLQGTNGELFS. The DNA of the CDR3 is TGTGCCAGCAGTTTACAGGGTACGAACGGGGAGCTGTTTTCT.